These 20 T cell receptor beta chains were sequenced from one sample in a study of neurological immune-mediated disorders. TCRdb processed the 5' RACE reads anew with MiXCR; each CDR3 protein has one entry. The top ten hold less than 2.5% of the sample, which has under 45,000 distinct CDR3 sequences, 3.5% to 4% seen once. Sequences were obtained from PBMCs. The receptors come from a man in his thirties or forties with multiple sclerosis.

This clonotype was detected many times. The V gene is TRBV5-6, the J gene TRBJ2-1; 7 positions agree with TRBD2. Germline trimming cut 4 bases from V and 9 bases from J; bases unmatched to any gene: 13. CDR1 is SGHDT and CDR2 is YYEEEE in the germline V gene. The CDR3 loop spans 15 amino acids. CDR3 region: CASSLGLVGYGEQFF. The CDR3 bases are TGTGCCAGCAGCCTAGGACTAGTAGGTTATGGTGAGCAGTTCTTC.

This clonotype was seen ten or more times. V is TRBV12-3 or TRBV12-4 and J is TRBJ2-1; TRBD2 agrees at 8 bases. Trimming at V came to 6 bases and at J to 14 bases, leaving 6 bases not matched to a gene. CDR3 length: 11 amino acids. The CDR3 region has the DNA TGTGCCAGCAGCGCCGGGACTAGAGAGTTCTTC. It encodes CASSAGTREFF.

This clonotype was counted at least ten times. The chain carries TRBV5-1 and TRBJ2-1; D is undetermined. This CDR3 is 14 amino acids long. Deletions cut 0 bases from V and 5 bases from J, with 9 bases between. Per the germline V gene, CDR1 is SGHRS and CDR2 is YFSETQ. This CDR3 reads CASSLVGSDNEQFF. The CDR3, as DNA: TGCGCCAGCAGCTTGGTGGGAAGTGACAATGAGCAGTTCTTC.

This clonotype was counted at least ten times. The rearrangement joins TRBV3-1 to TRBJ2-4; possibly TRBD1 for D (6 bases). Germline V gene sequence: CDR1 LGHDT, CDR2 YNNKEL (reference sequence). The V end lost 1 base, the J end lost 3 bases, and 13 bases lay between the germline ends. CDR3 length equals 16 residues. For the CDR3, the DNA is TGTGCCAGCAGCCAAGGAGGGGGAATCGACAAAAACATTCAGTACTTC. Residues: CASSQGGGIDKNIQYF.

This clonotype has ten or more counts. The genes are TRBV12-3 or TRBV12-4 and TRBJ1-4, with D uncertain. V shed 2 bases and J shed 6 bases, with 10 bases lying between them. This CDR3 is built from 14 residues. The CDR3 loop is CASSLSAGDEKLFF. CDR3 nucleotides: TGTGCCAGCAGTTTATCGGCGGGCGATGAAAAACTGTTTTTT.

This clonotype occurred many times. The chain carries TRBV7-3 and TRBJ2-5; unclear D gene. This CDR3 contains 12 residues. Germline lookup yields CDR1 SGHTA and CDR2 FQGTGA. V shed 4 bases and J shed 3 bases, with 6 bases lying between them. The CDR3 DNA is TGTGCCAGCAGCTCATCCAAAGAGACCCAGTACTTC. Translating gives CASSSSKETQYF.

Of note for this clonotype: A much bigger clone sits one base away, suggesting this may be a read error. CDR3 protein: CASSALRQRNYGYTF. In DNA, the CDR3 is TGTGCCAGCAGTGCCTTGAGACAAAGAAACTATGGCTACACCTTC. The rearrangement links TRBV27 to TRBJ1-2; D remains ambiguous. The germline V gene has CDR1 MNHEY and CDR2 SMNVEV (reference sequence). V shed 5 bases and J shed 2 bases, with 15 bases lying between them. This CDR3 contains 15 residues.

This clonotype was counted many times. The gene calls are TRBV20-1 and TRBJ2-1; 8 bases match TRBD2. In germline, CDR1 is DFQATT, CDR2 SNEGSKA (reference sequence). The length of the CDR3 is 16 residues. J gave up 7 bases and V 0 bases, and 11 bases lay outside the gene matches. CDR3 sequence (DNA): TGCAGTGCTAGAGATCCCCAGCGGGGGCGAGAGAATGAGCAGTTCTTC. This encodes CSARDPQRGRENEQFF.

This clonotype came up many times. This rearrangement joins TRBV18 to TRBJ1-3, with D tentatively TRBD1 (5 bases). Germline V gene lookup returns CDR1 KGHSH and CDR2 LQKENI. V lost 0 bases and J lost 8, with 14 bases in between. The CDR3 sequence is 15 residues long. Here the CDR3 reads CASSPPKQALDTIYF. CDR3 coding DNA: TGTGCCAGCTCACCACCGAAACAGGCCCTGGACACCATATATTTT.

This clonotype showed up many times. The chain has TRBV20-1 and TRBJ1-2; tentative D call: TRBD1 (6 bases). Germline V CDR1 and CDR2: DFQATT, SNEGSKA (reference sequence). V was cut by 6 bases and J by 5 bases, with 16 bases left in between. The CDR3 has 13 residues. Here the CDR3 DNA reads TGCAGTGCCAGGGGCCCTGAAGTTTATGGCTACACCTTC. Translation: CSARGPEVYGYTF.

Many counts were recorded for this clonotype. J is TRBJ1-5 and V is TRBV12-3 or TRBV12-4; D call uncertain. This CDR3 spans 16 amino acids. Trimming took off 3 bases at V and 2 bases at J, with 14 bases between the two ends. The DNA of the CDR3 is TGTGCCAGCAGTTTCGCGGAGGGATTTGGCAATCAGCCCCAGCATTTT. Translation gives CASSFAEGFGNQPQHF.

In its sample, this clonotype was seen a few times. The gene calls are TRBV7-9 and TRBJ2-7; the D gene is possibly TRBD2 (5 bases). This CDR3 has 15 amino acids. Germline V gene lookup returns CDR1 SEHNR and CDR2 FQNEAQ (reference sequence). The V and J ends lost 4 bases and 5 bases respectively, with 18 bases between them. The CDR3 nucleotides read TGTGCCAGCAGCTCCCCTAGGCGGCTCGGGAACGAGCAGTACTTC. This encodes CASSSPRRLGNEQYF.

This clonotype appeared a few times. This chain links TRBV5-6 with TRBJ2-3, with 9 bases identical to TRBD1. CDR3 length equals 16 residues. With 2 bases clipped from V and 3 bases from J, the junction kept 7 bases outside the gene matches. The germline V gene has CDR1 SGHDT and CDR2 YYEEEE. As DNA, the CDR3 is TGTGCCAGCAGCTTACCGGGACAGGGTTTGACAGATACGCAGTATTTT. This encodes CASSLPGQGLTDTQYF.

There are many counts of this clonotype. The chain has TRBV29-1 and TRBJ2-1; TRBD1 matches at 8 bases. The CDR3 loop spans 15 amino acids. J lost 4 bases, V lost 7 bases, and 12 bases had no gene match. Germline V CDR1 and CDR2: SQVTM, ANQGSEA. The CDR3 nucleotides read TGCAGCGGGACCCAGGGCCACAGGGGGTACAATGAGCAGTTCTTC. Translation gives CSGTQGHRGYNEQFF.

This clonotype showed up many times. The V gene is TRBV12-3 or TRBV12-4, the J gene TRBJ2-5; D might be TRBD1 (6 bases). Deletions cut 7 bases from V and 4 bases from J, with 16 bases between. The length of the CDR3 is 14 residues. The CDR3 DNA sequence: TGTGCCAGCATTATAAACTTAGGGGGAGAGACCCAGTACTTC. Translated, it gives CASIINLGGETQYF.

This clonotype was seen at least ten times. The junction departs from germline at one end; a sequencing error may be responsible. V usage is TRBV7-7 and J usage is TRBJ2-2; 8 bases map to TRBD1. The CDR3 has 14 residues. Germline assignment: CDR1 SSHAT and CDR2 FNYEAQ (reference sequence). The CDR3 DNA reads TGTGCTAGCAGGGGGACAGGGAACACCGGGGAGCTGTTTTTT. Encoded protein: CASRGTGNTGELFF.

Ten or more counts support this clonotype. The J gene is TRBJ1-1, the V gene TRBV5-1; 10 bases map to TRBD1. Germline values: CDR1 SGHRS, CDR2 YFSETQ. With 0 bases clipped from V and 3 bases from J, the junction kept 14 bases outside the gene matches. The CDR3 is made up of 19 amino acids. CDR3 in amino acids: CASSLAEGQGVRADTEAFF. The CDR3 DNA sequence: TGCGCCAGCAGCTTGGCCGAAGGACAGGGGGTGCGTGCCGACACTGAAGCTTTCTTT.

The table lists this clonotype with a few counts. The chain employs TRBV7-9 and TRBJ1-5; weak D call: TRBD1 (5 bases). CDR3 length equals 15 residues. V shed 3 bases and J shed 0 bases, with 9 bases lying between them. The germline gives CDR1 SEHNR, CDR2 FQNEAQ (reference sequence). The CDR3 region is CASSLTDYSNQPQHF. Here the CDR3 DNA reads TGTGCCAGCAGCTTGACAGACTATAGCAATCAGCCCCAGCATTTT.

Note on this clonotype: A read error may produce the germline difference seen at one junction end. The genes are TRBV7-2 and TRBJ1-5, with D possibly being TRBD1 (5 bases). Germline V gene sequence: CDR1 SGHTA, CDR2 FQGNSA. The CDR3 has 12 amino acids. The CDR3 protein is CASSQGAGIQNF. The CDR3 nucleotides read TGTGCCAGCAGCCAAGGGGCAGGGATCCAGAATTTT.

Details on this clonotype: A much larger clone lies one base from this, so it may be a read error. V is TRBV5-5 and J is TRBJ2-7, with D tentatively TRBD1 (5 bases). CDR1 SGHKS and CDR2 YYEKEE come from the germline V gene (reference sequence). This CDR3 is 14 amino acids long. In DNA form, the CDR3 reads TGTGCCGGCAGCTTGGTGAAGGGGTCCCACGAGCAGTACTTC. This encodes CAGSLVKGSHEQYF. The complete variable domain, with remaining parts taken from reference TRBV5-5 and TRBJ2-7, reads DAGVTQSPTHLIKTRGQQVTLRCSPISGHKSVSWYQQVLGQGPQFIFQYYEKEERGRGNFPDRFSARQFPNYSSELNVNALLLGDSALYLCAGSLVKGSHEQYFGPGTRLTVT.